Listed below are T cell receptor beta chains from one sample, sequenced in a study of T cell repertoires in aging, cancer and after chemotherapy. TCRdb passed the multiplex PCR reads through MiXCR, listing each CDR3 protein once. This table holds about 5,200 distinct CDR3 sequences, over 25% found once. The sequencing sample was made of blood. These receptor sequences come from a human donor in good health. Each CDR3 is given with its conserved first and last residue. A D gene is named only where the DNA matches it firmly. A clone size is listed for some rows: how often the clone was seen (once, few, many), or a class if it is expanded.

CDR3 DNA,CDR3 protein,V gene,clone size,D gene,J gene
TGTGCCAGCAGCTTGGTGGGACGGTCCTACGAGCAGTACTTC,CASSLVGRSYEQYF,TRBV5-5,medium-sized,-,TRBJ2-7
TGTGCCAGCAGCCCGACGCACTCCTACGAGCAGTACTTC,CASSPTHSYEQYF,TRBV7-2,few,-,TRBJ2-7
TGTGCCAGTAGTTCTGGACTAGCGGGAGGGAACACCGGGGAGCTGTTTTTT,CASSSGLAGGNTGELFF,TRBV19,large,TRBD2,TRBJ2-2
TGTGCCAGCAGTCCTCTAGTGACCTACGAGCAGTACTTC,CASSPLVTYEQYF,TRBV12-3/TRBV12-4,few,-,TRBJ2-7
TGTGCCAGCAGTCCGGGGGAAAAACTGTTTTTT,CASSPGEKLFF,TRBV6-5,-,-,TRBJ1-4
TGTGCCAGCAAGGAGGGGGGAGTTGGCTACACCTTC,CASKEGGVGYTF,TRBV12-3/TRBV12-4,-,-,TRBJ1-2
TGTGCCAGCTGGAGGGGTTCGGGGGCCTACGAGCAGTACTTC,CASWRGSGAYEQYF,TRBV6-1,-,-,TRBJ2-7
TGTGCCAGCAGCTCAGTCCCGGGAGCTTCAACAGATACGCAGTATTTT,CASSSVPGASTDTQYF,TRBV11-1,large,-,TRBJ2-3
TGTGCCAGTAGTATAGCAAGGACGGTTAGCAATCAGCCCCAGCATTTT,CASSIARTVSNQPQHF,TRBV19,few,-,TRBJ1-5
TGTGCCAGCAGCTTGATGTTGGGGGGCTCCGCAGATACGCAGTATTTT,CASSLMLGGSADTQYF,TRBV5-4,-,-,TRBJ2-3
TGTGCCAGCAGCCCCGACAGGGGGCGGCGTGGCTACACCTTC,CASSPDRGRRGYTF,TRBV7-2,few,TRBD1,TRBJ1-2
TGTGCCAGCAGGGGGACAGGGAGCTCCTACGAGCAGTACTTC,CASRGTGSSYEQYF,TRBV27,medium-sized,TRBD1,TRBJ2-7
TGTGCCACCAGCAGAGCCCAAAGGAGCAATGAAAAACTGTTTTTT,CATSRAQRSNEKLFF,TRBV15,-,-,TRBJ1-4
TGTGCCGGGCTCGAGAGGGGAGGAGCTTTCTTT,CAGLERGGAFF,TRBV30,once,-,TRBJ1-1
TGTGCCAGCAGTTCACTAGCGGAGTTTTACGAGCAGTACTTC,CASSSLAEFYEQYF,TRBV6-2/TRBV6-3,few,TRBD2,TRBJ2-7
TGTGCCAGCAGTTCGGGTCCGACAGCGTCCACCGGGGAGCTGTTTTTT,CASSSGPTASTGELFF,TRBV12-3/TRBV12-4,medium-sized,-,TRBJ2-2
TGTGCCAGCGGCGAGGGACAGGTATATGGCTACACCTTC,CASGEGQVYGYTF,TRBV28,-,TRBD1,TRBJ1-2
TGTGCCACCAGCAGAGTTGGACTAGCGGGGGATTCAAATACGCAGTATTTT,CATSRVGLAGDSNTQYF,TRBV15,medium-sized,TRBD2,TRBJ2-3
TGTGCCAGCAGCTCCGATCCCGGGACGACCTACGAGCAGTACTTC,CASSSDPGTTYEQYF,TRBV13,medium-sized,-,TRBJ2-7
TGTGCCAGCAGTAGAGCGGGCCCATACAATGAGCAGTTCTTC,CASSRAGPYNEQFF,TRBV27,-,-,TRBJ2-1
TGTGCCAGCAGTTACTCCCTCACACCGAACACTGAAGCTTTCTTT,CASSYSLTPNTEAFF,TRBV6-5,few,-,TRBJ1-1
TGCAGCGTTCTCAGCGGGGAAGAGACCCAGTACTTC,CSVLSGEETQYF,TRBV29-1,large,TRBD2,TRBJ2-5
TGCGCCAGCAGCCCCGACAGTGACTATGGCTACACCTTC,CASSPDSDYGYTF,TRBV5-1,-,-,TRBJ1-2
TGCAGCGTCTCTGGGGCCAACGTCCTGACTTTC,CSVSGANVLTF,TRBV29-1,large,-,TRBJ2-6
TGTGCCAGCAGCCCGAGGACAGGAGATGAGCAGTACTTC,CASSPRTGDEQYF,TRBV7-6,medium-sized,TRBD1,TRBJ2-7
TGTGCCAGCAGTGGGCCGAGGCCGGCGGGAAACACCATATATTTT,CASSGPRPAGNTIYF,TRBV6-5,-,-,TRBJ1-3
TGTGCCAGTAGTATTCTCGACAGCAATCAGCCCCAGCATTTT,CASSILDSNQPQHF,TRBV19,once,-,TRBJ1-5
TGTGCCAGCAGTTTATTTAGGGACGGTACGCAGTATTTT,CASSLFRDGTQYF,TRBV12-3/TRBV12-4,few,-,TRBJ2-3
TGCGCCAGCAGCTTGGTGTTCGACACTGAAGCTTTCTTT,CASSLVFDTEAFF,TRBV5-1,-,-,TRBJ1-1
TGTGCCAGCTCATTGGGGGCGAGAACAGATACGCAGTATTTT,CASSLGARTDTQYF,TRBV18,few,-,TRBJ2-3
TGTGCCAGCAGCTTAACGGGGGCGAACACCGGGGAGCTGTTTTTT,CASSLTGANTGELFF,TRBV7-2,-,-,TRBJ2-2
TGTGCCACCAGTGACACCGGGACAGGCGAAGGTCAGCCCCAGCATTTT,CATSDTGTGEGQPQHF,TRBV24-1,-,TRBD1,TRBJ1-5
TGTGCCAGCAGTAGGGCAGGGGGTACCGGGGAGCTGTTTTTT,CASSRAGGTGELFF,TRBV11-1,large,TRBD1,TRBJ2-2
TGTGCCAGCTCACCACAACAGTTAGTTGATACGCAGTATTTT,CASSPQQLVDTQYF,TRBV18,medium-sized,-,TRBJ2-3
TGTGCCAGCAGGGGGACAGGGAGCTCACCCCTCCACTTT,CASRGTGSSPLHF,TRBV28,once,TRBD1,TRBJ1-6
TGTGCCAGCAGTGAGGGGTTGGGTCAGGGAGTCAATGAGCAGTTCTTC,CASSEGLGQGVNEQFF,TRBV6-1,-,-,TRBJ2-1
TGTGCCAGCTCACCACCCGCGGGGCTGGAAGCTTTCTTT,CASSPPAGLEAFF,TRBV18,-,-,TRBJ1-1
TGTGCCATCCGACTAGCTACCCTCCGCGAGCAGTACTTC,CAIRLATLREQYF,TRBV10-3,few,TRBD2,TRBJ2-7
TGTGCCACTGTGAGGGCGGGGGGGCCCCACAATGAGCAGTTCTTC,CATVRAGGPHNEQFF,TRBV6-2/TRBV6-3,medium-sized,TRBD2,TRBJ2-1
TGTGCCAGTAAGGAGGGGTGGCAGGGAGCGCCGGGCTACACCTTC,CASKEGWQGAPGYTF,TRBV19,medium-sized,-,TRBJ1-2
TGTGCCAGCAGCTTTTCCTTGGGGAAGGCTCCGTACTTC,CASSFSLGKAPYF,TRBV7-6,-,-,TRBJ2-7
TGTGCCAGTAGCCCCGACGTCCAACCACTAGCCAAAAACATTCAGTACTTC,CASSPDVQPLAKNIQYF,TRBV19,medium-sized,-,TRBJ2-4
TGTGCCAGCAGTTTGACGGATCCCTCTAACCTTGAAGCTTTCTTT,CASSLTDPSNLEAFF,TRBV12-3/TRBV12-4,-,-,TRBJ1-1
TGTGCCAGCTCACCACCGGGCAGGGACGGACAGCCCCAGCATTTT,CASSPPGRDGQPQHF,TRBV18,-,-,TRBJ1-5
TGTGCCAGCACCTTGACAGGGGGACCCTACGAGCAGTACTTC,CASTLTGGPYEQYF,TRBV6-2/TRBV6-3,-,TRBD1,TRBJ2-7
TGTGCCAGCAGTTACTTTCCCCCTCGGGGAAGGGACCCCACGATCTACGAGCAGTACTTC,CASSYFPPRGRDPTIYEQYF,TRBV6-5,medium-sized,-,TRBJ2-7
TGTGCCACCAGTAAGGAAACAGGGGTCGAGCAGTACTTC,CATSKETGVEQYF,TRBV24-1,-,TRBD1,TRBJ2-7
TGTGCCACCAGCAGAGATAAACTAGCGGACAATGAGCAGTTCTTC,CATSRDKLADNEQFF,TRBV15,medium-sized,TRBD2,TRBJ2-1
TGTGCCAGCAGCCTTCGGGCAGGGGGCGACGAGCAGTACTTC,CASSLRAGGDEQYF,TRBV9,-,TRBD1,TRBJ2-7
TGTGCCAGCAGCTTGCGCAAGGCCCGCACAGATACGCAGTATTTT,CASSLRKARTDTQYF,TRBV5-4,medium-sized,-,TRBJ2-3
TGTGCCTGGAGGGCGACAGGGACCTACGAGCAGTACTTC,CAWRATGTYEQYF,TRBV30,few,TRBD1,TRBJ2-7
TGTGCCAGCAGGACGGGGGGTAGCGGGGTTTACAATGAGCAGTTCTTC,CASRTGGSGVYNEQFF,TRBV12-3/TRBV12-4,few,TRBD2,TRBJ2-1
TGTGCCAGCAGCGGGACAGCCTACTTGAACACTGAAGCTTTCTTT,CASSGTAYLNTEAFF,TRBV13,-,TRBD1,TRBJ1-1
TGTGCCAGAAGCTTGCAGGAAGACGGGGGCTACACCTTC,CARSLQEDGGYTF,TRBV5-3,-,-,TRBJ1-2
TGTGCCAGTAGTATAGTAGGCGGGAACACTGAAGCTTTCTTT,CASSIVGGNTEAFF,TRBV19,-,-,TRBJ1-1
TGTGCCACCAGCAGATCATTAGCGGGAGGCGGGTTCTTC,CATSRSLAGGGFF,TRBV15,medium-sized,TRBD2,TRBJ2-1
TGTGCCATCAGTGGGGGTCCGGGACAGGGACAAGAGACCCAGTACTTC,CAISGGPGQGQETQYF,TRBV10-3,-,TRBD1,TRBJ2-5